The entry below describes one T cell receptor beta chain. This sample was taken from a study of blood T cell repertoires in COVID-19. About the research overall: Samples taken during acute and convalescent COVID-19 were collected in the United States, Italy and Spain. T cells, B-cell-depleted T cells, or PBMCs supplied cDNA or gDNA.

Seattle cases were enrolled at active infection and followed longitudinally. The CDR3 consists of 12 residues. Trimming at V came to 3 bases and at J to 7 bases, leaving 2 bases not matched to a gene. Germline assignment: CDR1 SGHTA and CDR2 FQGTGA. The repertoire was sequenced with immunoSEQ multiplex PCR; TCRdb's copy has only in-frame clones and lacks some. The sample lists under 450,000 clones, approximately 89% occurring once. This chain uses TRBV7-3 with TRBJ1-1; 7 nucleotides line up with TRBD1. The clonotype originates from a woman aged 50 to 65 with COVID-19, enrolled during active disease. Sequenced input: peripheral blood. CDR3 DNA: TGTGCCAGCAGCTTCGCAGGGGGTGAAGCTTTCTTT. Its translation: CASSFAGGEAFF.